This TCR beta chain was captured by sequencing in a study of neurological immune-mediated disorders. On this clonotype: Its specificity is unknown.

TCRdb passed the 5' RACE reads through MiXCR, listing each CDR3 protein once. The table includes some 70,000 distinct CDR3 sequences, 4.5% detected once. Broader study findings: Because no CDR3 amino acid sequences were shared across subjects by expanded clones, private repertoires were suggested in all groups.

The trim removed 5 bases at V and 4 bases at J, leaving 4 bases unmatched. The CDR3 is 14 residues long. CDR1 and CDR2 from the germline V gene are WNHNN and SYGVQD (reference sequence). Sequencing input: PBMCs. V is TRBV10-1 and J is TRBJ2-3; 9 nucleotides match TRBD1. The sequence was collected from a man aged 30 to 45 with multiple sclerosis. The CDR3: CASSRDREADTQYF. The DNA for the CDR3 is TGCGCCAGCAGTCGGGACAGGGAGGCAGATACGCAGTATTTT.